This TCR beta chain was identified in a study of HIV-infected patients and healthy controls. Study-level results: In healthy controls, MAIT alpha CDR3s were common; in HIV+ repertoires, severely depleted.

Alpha and beta constant-region primers primed reverse transcription of around 500 ng RNA. Using multiplexing indices, alpha and beta chain libraries were generated apart by chain-specific third strand synthesis. TCRdb analysed the 5' RACE reads with MiXCR anew, one entry per CDR3 protein. Of 3,500 to 5,000 distinct CDR3 sequences detected, 25% to 35% appear once; the ten largest clones hold more than 20%. Follow-up blood was drawn about 14 weeks, roughly three months, after antiretroviral therapy began. The repertoire came from unfractionated whole blood and reflected all unsorted peripheral T cells. Within the sample, this clonotype is medium-sized. What it recognizes is unknown. The CDR3 is made up of 15 amino acids. Germline CDR1 is KGHSH and CDR2 is LQKENI. V dropped 1 base and J dropped 0 bases, with 9 bases sitting between them.

This receptor was obtained from an adult with HIV infection. The chain is built from TRBV18 and TRBJ1-2; D is undetermined. The starting material was blood, obtained during antiretroviral therapy. The CDR3: CASSPLEETNYGYTF. DNA for the CDR3: TGTGCCAGCTCACCACTGGAGGAGACTAACTATGGCTACACCTTC.